The present T cell receptor beta chain was sequenced within a study of T cell clonotyping in hematopoietic cell transplantation. Points from the study as a whole: No sorting was done, leaving CD4 and CD8 contributions mixed. After transplant, recipient diversity fell while pathologically expanded clonotypes grew through day 180. Higher Inverse Simpson Index values in graft donor and pretransplant recipient predicted broader posttransplant TCR diversity.

With respect to this clone: Its target is not known.

CDR1 and CDR2 from the germline V gene are SGHTA and FQGTGA. Unmatched junction bases numbered 5, after V lost 1 base and J lost 1 base. This CDR3 comprises 17 residues. Sequencing used immunoSEQ multiplex PCR; TCRdb keeps in-frame clones, though not all of them. The data hold about 36,000 clones, with 80% to 90% observed a single time. The rearrangement joins TRBV7-3 to TRBJ2-3, with TRBD2 matching over 10 bases. This clonotype was sampled from a woman in her 40s in good health. Some clones in this sample may be carry-over from other donors' samples. The sample taken for sequencing was peripheral blood mononuclear cells. The CDR3 nucleotides read TGTGCCAGCAGCTTAAACCCTAGCGGGAGTGGCACAGATACGCAGTATTTT. Protein: CASSLNPSGSGTDTQYF.